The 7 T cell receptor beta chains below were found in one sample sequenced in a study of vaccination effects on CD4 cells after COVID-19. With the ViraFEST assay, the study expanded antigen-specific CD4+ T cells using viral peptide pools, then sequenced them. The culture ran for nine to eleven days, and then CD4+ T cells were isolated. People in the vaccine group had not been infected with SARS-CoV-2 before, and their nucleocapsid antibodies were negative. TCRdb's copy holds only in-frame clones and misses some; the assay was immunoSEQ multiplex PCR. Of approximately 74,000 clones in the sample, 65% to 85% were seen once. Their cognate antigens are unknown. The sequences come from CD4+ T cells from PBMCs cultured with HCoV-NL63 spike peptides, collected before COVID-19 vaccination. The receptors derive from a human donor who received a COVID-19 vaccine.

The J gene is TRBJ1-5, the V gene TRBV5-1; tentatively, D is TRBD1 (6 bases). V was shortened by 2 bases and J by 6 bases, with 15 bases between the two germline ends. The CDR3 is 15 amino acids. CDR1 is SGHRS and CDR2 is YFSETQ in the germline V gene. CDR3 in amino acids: CASSLGTGYSQPQHF. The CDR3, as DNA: TGCGCCAGCAGCTTAGGTACAGGGTATAGTCAGCCCCAGCATTTT.

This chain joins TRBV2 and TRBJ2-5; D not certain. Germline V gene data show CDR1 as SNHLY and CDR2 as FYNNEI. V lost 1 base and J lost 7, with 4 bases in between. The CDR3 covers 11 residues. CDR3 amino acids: CASSEVGTQYF. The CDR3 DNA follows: TGTGCCAGCAGTGAAGTGGGGACCCAGTACTTC.

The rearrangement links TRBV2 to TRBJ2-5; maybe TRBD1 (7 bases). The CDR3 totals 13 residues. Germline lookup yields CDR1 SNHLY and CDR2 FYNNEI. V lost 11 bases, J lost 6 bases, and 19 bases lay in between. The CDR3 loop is CASSGGRQKTQYF. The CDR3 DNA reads TGTGCCTCCTCAGGGGGGAGACAAAAGACCCAGTACTTC.

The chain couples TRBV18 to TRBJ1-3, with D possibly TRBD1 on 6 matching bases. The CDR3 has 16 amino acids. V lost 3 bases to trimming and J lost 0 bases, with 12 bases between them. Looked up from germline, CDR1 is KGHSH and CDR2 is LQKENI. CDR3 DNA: TGTGCCAGCTCACCCTACAGGGAGTACTCTGGAAACACCATATATTTT. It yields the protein CASSPYREYSGNTIYF.

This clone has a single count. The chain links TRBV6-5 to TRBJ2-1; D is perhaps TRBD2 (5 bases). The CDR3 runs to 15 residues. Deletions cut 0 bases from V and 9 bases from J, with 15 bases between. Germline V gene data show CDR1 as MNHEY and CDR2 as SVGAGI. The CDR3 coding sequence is TGTGCCAGCAGTTACTCGAGGGTGGATCGGGGTGAGCAGTTCTTC. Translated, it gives CASSYSRVDRGEQFF.

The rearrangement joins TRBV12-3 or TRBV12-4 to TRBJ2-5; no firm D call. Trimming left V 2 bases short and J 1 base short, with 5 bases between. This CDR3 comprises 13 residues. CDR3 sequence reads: CASSLTVQETQYF. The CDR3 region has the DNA TGTGCCAGCAGTTTAACCGTCCAAGAGACCCAGTACTTC.

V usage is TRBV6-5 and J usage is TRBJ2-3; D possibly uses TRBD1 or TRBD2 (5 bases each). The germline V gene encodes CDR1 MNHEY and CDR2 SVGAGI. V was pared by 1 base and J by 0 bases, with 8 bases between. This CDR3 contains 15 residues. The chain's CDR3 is CASSYYGASTDTQYF. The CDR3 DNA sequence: TGTGCCAGCAGTTACTACGGGGCTAGCACAGATACGCAGTATTTT.